Below are 25 T cell receptor beta chains sequenced from a single sample in a study of patients and donors after allogeneic stem cell transplantation (dated by TCRdb to 2018 to 2020). Library method: RT-PCR. The sequencing machine was a NextSeq 550. The public reads were reprocessed in TCRdb via fastp at Q25 and MiXCR, keeping in-frame beta chains. Each record represents a unique CDR3 protein, reported with the most common genes and DNA among its rows. The sample data list 410,000 or so distinct CDR3 sequences, and roughly 16% of these were observed just once. 7.2% of the sample lies in the top ten. Sequenced input: blood, either unsorted or a sorted T cell fraction (not recorded which). Receptors originate from a human donor who was either an allogeneic HSCT recipient or a stem cell or donor lymphocyte infusion donor (not recorded which). It is not recorded whose cells these are; they may come from a transplant donor.

This clonotype appeared many times. The rearrangement joins TRBV7-2 to TRBJ1-2, with a weak D call TRBD1 (6 bases). The germline V gene encodes CDR1 SGHTA and CDR2 FQGNSA. The CDR3 has 13 residues. V was clipped by 6 bases and J by 2 bases, with 10 bases between them. The CDR3: CASSSTGNYGYTF. CDR3 nucleotide sequence: TGTGCCAGCAGTTCCACAGGGAACTATGGCTACACCTTC. The full variable domain, completed using reference TRBV7-2 and TRBJ1-2, is GAGVSQSPSNKVTEKGKDVELRCDPISGHTALYWYRQSLGQGLEFLIYFQGNSAPDKSGLPSDRFSAERTGGSVSTLTIQRTQQEDSAVYLCASSSTGNYGYTFGSGTRLTVV.

The CDR3 region has the DNA TGTGCCAGCACAACGGGAGGCACCTACAATGAGCAGTTCTTC. Amino acids: CASTTGGTYNEQFF. V and J are TRBV2 and TRBJ2-1; 7 nucleotides agree with TRBD2. Germline V lookup: CDR1 SNHLY, CDR2 FYNNEI. V gave up 7 bases and J gave up 2 bases; unmatched junction bases: 5. The CDR3 consists of 14 residues.

This clonotype was observed a few times. This chain joins TRBV18 and TRBJ2-7; 8 nucleotides line up with TRBD1. Germline trimming cut 4 bases from V and 5 bases from J; bases unmatched to any gene: 10. This CDR3 is built from 15 residues. Germline CDR1 reads KGHSH; CDR2 reads LQKENI. The CDR3 here is CASSLSGQGGNEQYF. The CDR3 region has the DNA TGTGCCAGCTCACTATCCGGACAGGGTGGTAACGAGCAGTACTTC.

The rearrangement uses TRBV20-1 and TRBJ2-1; weak D call: TRBD2 (6 bases). The CDR3 runs to 16 residues. V shed 1 base and J shed 3 bases, with 16 bases lying between them. The germline V gene has CDR1 DFQATT and CDR2 SNEGSKA (reference sequence). CDR3 bases: TGCAGTGCTAGAGTGGCGGGGCCCGATTACTACAATGAGCAGTTCTTC. This encodes CSARVAGPDYYNEQFF.

This clonotype was observed a handful of times. This chain joins TRBV6-1 and TRBJ1-5; no definite D call. Per the germline V gene, CDR1 is MNHNS and CDR2 is SASEGT. V was pared by 5 bases and J by 7 bases, with 12 bases between. The CDR3 is 13 residues long. CDR3 sequence (DNA): TGTGCCAGCAGTCTCACTAAATGGCAGCCCCAGCATTTT. This gives the protein CASSLTKWQPQHF.

This clonotype was counted at least ten times. The chain links TRBV4-1 to TRBJ2-5; 9 bases agree with TRBD1. J gave up 2 bases and V 1 base, and 11 bases lay outside the gene matches. Germline assignment: CDR1 MGHRA and CDR2 YSYEKL. This CDR3 contains 18 residues. This chain's CDR3 is CASSQGWGGTGSQETQYF. DNA for the CDR3: TGCGCCAGCAGCCAAGGATGGGGCGGGACAGGGTCTCAAGAGACCCAGTACTTC.

This clonotype was detected many times. This sequence joins TRBV9 and TRBJ2-1; D may be TRBD2 (6 bases). The CDR3 is 13 residues long. Germline V gene sequence: CDR1 SGDLS, CDR2 YYNGEE. With 1 base removed from V and 10 bases from J, the gap between germline ends came to 12 bases. In DNA form, the CDR3 reads TGTGCCAGCAGCGTATCCGGAGGGTTCGAGCAGTTCTTC. It yields the protein CASSVSGGFEQFF.

The chain has TRBV6-1 and TRBJ1-2; 9 positions agree with TRBD1. Germline loops: CDR1 MNHNS, CDR2 SASEGT. The V and J ends lost 1 base and 5 bases, in that order; junction bases with no gene match: 5. This CDR3 is built from 15 residues. CDR3 nucleotides: TGTGCCAGCAGTGAAGACAGGGGGCATTGGTATGGCTACACCTTC. Its protein is CASSEDRGHWYGYTF.

This clonotype was detected a few times. The chain couples TRBV12-5 to TRBJ2-5; no reliable D call. The germline gives CDR1 LGHNT, CDR2 FRNRAP. Trimming pared 7 bases from V and 2 bases from J, leaving 8 bases between. CDR3 length: 12 residues. The CDR3 DNA is TGTGCTAGTGCTTCCACGCAAGAGACCCAGTACTTC. Its protein is CASASTQETQYF.

The chain has TRBV6-1 and TRBJ1-1, with no clear D. The germline gives CDR1 MNHNS, CDR2 SASEGT. This CDR3 has 16 residues. The V gene lost 5 bases and the J gene lost 7 bases, with 23 bases spanning the gap. CDR3 amino acids: CASSQGNFRPLVEAFF. In DNA form, the CDR3 reads TGTGCCAGCAGTCAAGGGAACTTCCGGCCCCTAGTTGAAGCTTTCTTT.

The chain is built from TRBV15 and TRBJ1-6; no firm D call. With 4 bases removed from V and 0 bases from J, the gap between germline ends came to 7 bases. Germline lookup yields CDR1 LNHNV and CDR2 YYDKDF (reference sequence). The CDR3 totals 15 residues. The CDR3 DNA follows: TGTGCCACCAGCATTCTTAGCTCCTATAATTCACCCCTCCACTTT. Protein sequence: CATSILSSYNSPLHF.

This clonotype was seen only a few times. The chain joins TRBV24-1 to TRBJ2-2, with D perhaps TRBD2 (6 bases). Germline lookup yields CDR1 KGHDR and CDR2 SFDVKD. The V gene lost 11 bases and the J gene lost 1 base, with 10 bases spanning the gap. The CDR3 runs 13 residues. The CDR3 sequence: CAIGTVNTGELFF. Here the CDR3 DNA reads TGTGCCATCGGGACTGTGAACACCGGGGAGCTGTTTTTT.

This clonotype turned up a few times. The chain carries TRBV3-1 and TRBJ1-2; D possibly corresponds to TRBD1 (6 bases). The CDR3 loop spans 12 amino acids. V was trimmed by 3 bases and J by 7 bases, leaving 9 bases between them. Germline CDR1 is LGHDT and CDR2 is YNNKEL (reference sequence). The CDR3 coding sequence is TGTGCCAGCAGCCACCCCAGGGGTGGCTACACCTTC. This codes for CASSHPRGGYTF.

This sequence joins TRBV4-3 and TRBJ1-4, with D perhaps matching TRBD1 (5 bases). Germline V gene lookup returns CDR1 LGHNA and CDR2 YSLEER. V dropped 0 bases and J dropped 8 bases, with 10 bases sitting between them. The CDR3 length is 14 residues. The CDR3 nucleotides read TGCGCCAGCAGCCAAGAGATGACAGTAGAAAAACTGTTTTTT. Its translation: CASSQEMTVEKLFF.

V and J are TRBV7-3 and TRBJ2-3; TRBD1 is a possible D gene (6 bases). The CDR3 runs 16 residues. Germline V gene lookup returns CDR1 SGHTA and CDR2 FQGTGA. V lost 5 bases, J lost 9 bases, and 24 bases lay in between. CDR3 amino acids: CASSPRREGGRGTQYF. The CDR3 DNA follows: TGTGCCAGCAGCCCGCGCAGGGAAGGGGGACGGGGCACGCAGTATTTT.

J is TRBJ2-3 and V is TRBV19, with a possible D match to TRBD2 (5 bases). The CDR3 sequence is 14 residues long. Germline CDR1 LNHDA, CDR2 SQIVND (reference sequence). With 6 bases removed from V and 6 bases from J, the gap between germline ends came to 16 bases. CDR3 residues: CASSSFPRVDTQYF. DNA of the CDR3: TGTGCCAGTAGCAGCTTCCCGAGGGTCGATACGCAGTATTTT.

In its sample, this clonotype was seen many times. This chain connects TRBV10-3 to TRBJ1-2; D is perhaps TRBD1 (5 bases). Per the germline V gene, CDR1 is ENHRY and CDR2 is SYGVKD. This CDR3 contains 14 residues. Between the trimmed V and J ends, which lost 3 bases and 7 bases, there was a span of 15 bases. CDR3 in DNA: TGTGCCATCAGTGAACCCAGGGATGAGGGTGGCTACACCTTC. It yields the protein CAISEPRDEGGYTF.

This clonotype was picked up a small number of times. The rearrangement uses TRBV29-1 and TRBJ2-5; D assignment may be TRBD1 or TRBD2 (5 bases each). V dropped 2 bases and J dropped 2 bases, with 9 bases sitting between them. CDR3 length equals 13 residues. Looked up from germline, CDR1 is SQVTM and CDR2 is ANQGSEA. This CDR3 reads CSVERGPQETQYF. Written as DNA, the CDR3 is TGCAGCGTTGAACGGGGACCTCAAGAGACCCAGTACTTC.

This clonotype has a handful of counts. The V call is TRBV20-1, the J call TRBJ2-1; D is uncertain. V shed 1 base and J shed 0 bases, with 10 bases lying between them. Germline CDR1 and CDR2: DFQATT and SNEGSKA (reference sequence). CDR3 length equals 15 residues. CDR3 loop: CSARGAASSYNEQFF. DNA for the CDR3: TGCAGTGCTAGAGGGGCGGCGAGCTCCTACAATGAGCAGTTCTTC.

There are a few counts of this clonotype. The rearrangement joins TRBV7-2 to TRBJ1-3, with 9 bases lining up with TRBD1. The CDR3 spans 15 residues. V shed 5 bases and J 4 bases; nucleotides not matched to a gene: 6. Germline CDR1 is SGHTA and CDR2 is FQGNSA. This CDR3 reads CASSTRQGVGNTIYF. The CDR3 bases are TGTGCCAGCAGCACACGACAGGGGGTCGGAAACACCATATATTTT.

The sample holds many counts of this clonotype. This sequence joins TRBV7-9 and TRBJ2-4; TRBD2 agrees at 7 bases. The junction had 3 bases not matched to a gene; V was cut back by 3 bases and J by 7 bases. In germline, CDR1 is SEHNR, CDR2 FQNEAQ (reference sequence). CDR3 length: 13 residues. CDR3 in DNA: TGTGCCAGCAGCTTCGGGGAGGGGAACATTCAGTACTTC. This codes for CASSFGEGNIQYF. The complete variable domain, with remaining parts taken from reference TRBV7-9 and TRBJ2-4, reads DTGVSQNPRHKITKRGQNVTFRCDPISEHNRLYWYRQTLGQGPEFLTYFQNEAQLEKSRLLSDRFSAERPKGSFSTLEIQRTEQGDSAMYLCASSFGEGNIQYFGAGTRLSVL.

This clonotype came up a few times. The chain links TRBV4-3 to TRBJ2-1; D gene uncertain. Trimming pared 0 bases from V and 6 bases from J, leaving 3 bases between. CDR1 and CDR2 (germline): LGHNA, YSLEER. The CDR3 length is 12 residues. The CDR3 reads CASSQDANEQFF. The CDR3 DNA sequence: TGCGCCAGCAGCCAAGATGCCAATGAGCAGTTCTTC.

This chain joins TRBV7-9 and TRBJ1-6, with TRBD1 matching 11 bases. Trimming cost V 4 bases and J 7 bases; bases outside gene matches: 3. The CDR3 extends over 15 amino acids. The germline gives CDR1 SEHNR, CDR2 FQNEAQ (reference sequence). This CDR3 is CASSWGTGGNSPLHF. CDR3 sequence (DNA): TGTGCCAGCAGCTGGGGGACAGGGGGAAATTCACCCCTCCACTTT. Using reference TRBV7-9 and TRBJ1-6 for the parts outside the CDR3, the full variable domain is DTGVSQNPRHKITKRGQNVTFRCDPISEHNRLYWYRQTLGQGPEFLTYFQNEAQLEKSRLLSDRFSAERPKGSFSTLEIQRTEQGDSAMYLCASSWGTGGNSPLHFGNGTRLTVT.

This clonotype was counted many times. The V call is TRBV4-3, the J call TRBJ2-7; TRBD2 might be the D (5 bases). Per germline, CDR1 LGHNA and CDR2 YSLEER. This CDR3 has 12 amino acids. V was pared by 3 bases and J by 8 bases, with 11 bases between. The CDR3 DNA reads as TGCGCCAGCAGCCATACTATCGGGAAGCAGTACTTC. Translating it yields CASSHTIGKQYF.

This clonotype was seen ten or more times. The rearrangement links TRBV7-9 to TRBJ1-5; 9 positions match TRBD1. The CDR3 is 17 amino acids. The trim removed 4 bases at V and 4 bases at J, leaving 11 bases unmatched. Per the germline V gene, CDR1 is SEHNR and CDR2 is FQNEAQ (reference sequence). The CDR3 region is CASSSGQGALENQPQHF. As DNA, the CDR3 is TGTGCCAGCAGCTCGGGACAGGGCGCCTTGGAGAATCAGCCCCAGCATTTT.